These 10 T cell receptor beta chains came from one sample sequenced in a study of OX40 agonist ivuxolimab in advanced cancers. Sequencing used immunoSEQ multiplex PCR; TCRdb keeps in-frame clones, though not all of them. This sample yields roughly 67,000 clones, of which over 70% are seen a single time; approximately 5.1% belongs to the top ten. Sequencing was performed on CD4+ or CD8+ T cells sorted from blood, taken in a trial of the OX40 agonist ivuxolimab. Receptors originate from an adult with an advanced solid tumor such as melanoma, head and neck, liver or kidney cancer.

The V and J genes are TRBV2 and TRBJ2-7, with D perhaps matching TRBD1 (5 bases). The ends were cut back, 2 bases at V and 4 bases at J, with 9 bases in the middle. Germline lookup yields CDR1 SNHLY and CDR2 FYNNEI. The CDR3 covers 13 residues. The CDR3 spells CASSEQGRYEQYV. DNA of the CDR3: TGTGCCAGCAGTGAACAGGGCCGGTACGAGCAGTACGTC.

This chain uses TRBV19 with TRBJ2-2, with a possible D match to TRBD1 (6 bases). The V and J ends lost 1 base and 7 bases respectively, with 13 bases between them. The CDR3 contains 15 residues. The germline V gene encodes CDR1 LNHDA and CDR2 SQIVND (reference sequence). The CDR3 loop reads CASSIAPQGIGELFF. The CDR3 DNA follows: TGTGCCAGTAGTATAGCCCCACAGGGAATCGGGGAGCTGTTTTTT.

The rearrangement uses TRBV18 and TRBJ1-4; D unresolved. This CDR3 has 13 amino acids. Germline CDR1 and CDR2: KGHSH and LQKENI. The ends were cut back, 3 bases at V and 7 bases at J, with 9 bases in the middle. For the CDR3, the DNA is TGTGCCAGCTCACCGCTTTCTGGTGAAAAACTGTTTTTT. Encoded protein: CASSPLSGEKLFF.

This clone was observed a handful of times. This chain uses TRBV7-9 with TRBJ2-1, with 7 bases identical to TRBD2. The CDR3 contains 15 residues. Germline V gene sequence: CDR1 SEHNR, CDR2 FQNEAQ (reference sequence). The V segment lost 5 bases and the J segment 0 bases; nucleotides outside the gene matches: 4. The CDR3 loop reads CASSPGRSSYNEQFF. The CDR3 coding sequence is TGTGCCAGCAGCCCCGGGAGGAGCTCCTACAATGAGCAGTTCTTC.

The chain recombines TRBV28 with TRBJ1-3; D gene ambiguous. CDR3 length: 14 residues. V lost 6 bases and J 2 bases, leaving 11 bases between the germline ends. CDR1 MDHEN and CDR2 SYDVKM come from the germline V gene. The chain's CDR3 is CASRRSMAGNTIYF. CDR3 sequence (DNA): TGTGCCAGCAGACGATCTATGGCTGGAAACACCATATATTTT.

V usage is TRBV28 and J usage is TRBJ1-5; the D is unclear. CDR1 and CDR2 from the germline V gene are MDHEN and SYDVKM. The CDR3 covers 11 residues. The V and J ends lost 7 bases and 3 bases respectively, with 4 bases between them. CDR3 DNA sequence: TGTGCCAGCACCGACAATCAGCCCCAGCATTTT. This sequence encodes CASTDNQPQHF.

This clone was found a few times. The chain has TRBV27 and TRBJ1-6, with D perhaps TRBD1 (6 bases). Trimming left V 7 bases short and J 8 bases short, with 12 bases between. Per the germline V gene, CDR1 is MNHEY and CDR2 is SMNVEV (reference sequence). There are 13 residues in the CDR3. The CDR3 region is CASTTDRYSPLHF. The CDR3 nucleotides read TGTGCCAGCACCACTGACAGGTATTCACCCCTCCACTTT.

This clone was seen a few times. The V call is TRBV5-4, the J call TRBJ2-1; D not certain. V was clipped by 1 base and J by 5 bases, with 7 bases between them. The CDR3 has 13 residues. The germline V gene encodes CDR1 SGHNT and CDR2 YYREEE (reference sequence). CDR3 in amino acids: CASSLTRNNEQFF. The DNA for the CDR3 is TGTGCCAGCAGCTTGACCCGTAACAATGAGCAGTTCTTC. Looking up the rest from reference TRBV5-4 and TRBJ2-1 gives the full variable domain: ETGVTQSPTHLIKTRGQQVTLRCSSQSGHNTVSWYQQALGQGPQFIFQYYREEENGRGNFPPRFSGLQFPNYSSELNVNALELDDSALYLCASSLTRNNEQFFGPGTRLTVL.

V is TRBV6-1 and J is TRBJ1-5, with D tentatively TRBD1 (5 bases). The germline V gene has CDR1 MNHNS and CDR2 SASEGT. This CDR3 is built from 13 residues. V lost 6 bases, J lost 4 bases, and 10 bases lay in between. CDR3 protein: CASRNRPNQPQHF. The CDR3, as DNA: TGTGCCAGCAGGAACAGGCCGAATCAGCCCCAGCATTTT.

The CDR3 region is CASRLHPGNEQYF. CDR3 DNA: TGTGCCAGCAGACTGCATCCGGGGAACGAGCAGTACTTC. The chain uses TRBV6-6 and TRBJ2-7; a weak D match, TRBD2 (5 bases). The CDR3 totals 13 residues. The V and J ends lost 6 bases and 5 bases respectively, with 14 bases between them. Germline V lookup: CDR1 MNHNY, CDR2 SVGAGI (reference sequence).